A single sample gave rise to the 22 T cell receptor beta chains below, sequenced in a study of pediatric ulcerative colitis. Rectal tissue came from one to two pinch biopsies taken at colonoscopy. Assay: immunoSEQ multiplex PCR; the TCRdb copy retains only in-frame clones and omits some. The sample lists roughly 45,000 clones; about 79% were seen once. Material: gut tissue. These receptors all come from a girl between 5 and 17 years old with moderate ulcerative colitis.

The chain recombines TRBV6-5 with TRBJ2-2, with D maybe TRBD2 (6 bases). V was shortened by 1 base and J by 6 bases, with 9 bases between the two germline ends. Germline loops: CDR1 MNHEY, CDR2 SVGAGI. CDR3 length: 14 amino acids. This CDR3 is CASSYLAGPGELFF. The CDR3 DNA follows: TGTGCCAGCAGTTACTTGGCGGGGCCCGGGGAGCTGTTTTTT.

V is TRBV27 and J is TRBJ1-6; D is uncertain. The CDR3 covers 12 residues. The V end lost 8 bases, the J end lost 7 bases, and 9 bases lay between the germline ends. Germline CDR1 MNHEY, CDR2 SMNVEV (reference sequence). The CDR3 nucleotides read TGTGCCAGCGGACCGTTGAATTCACCCCTCCACTTT. Translating gives CASGPLNSPLHF.

This chain joins TRBV28 and TRBJ1-5; D may be TRBD1 (6 bases). Deletions cut 11 bases from V and 4 bases from J, with 33 bases between. Germline CDR1 is MDHEN and CDR2 is SYDVKM. The CDR3 contains 19 residues. The CDR3 coding sequence is TGTGCCTCCCGACCCAAACCCAAATCGTTGGGGGGGCCAAATCAGCCCCAGCATTTT. This translates into CASRPKPKSLGGPNQPQHF.

The chain has TRBV6-1 and TRBJ2-6, with D possibly called TRBD1 or TRBD2 (5 bases each). In germline, CDR1 is MNHNS, CDR2 SASEGT. V lost 3 bases, J lost 1 base, and 13 bases lay in between. The CDR3 runs 17 residues. The CDR3 DNA reads TGTGCCAGCAGTGAGAGGAGTTGGGGGTCTGGGGCCAACGTCCTGACTTTC. Encoded protein: CASSERSWGSGANVLTF.

This rearrangement joins TRBV6-5 to TRBJ1-4; D remains unclear. V was cut by 8 bases and J by 4 bases, with 11 bases left in between. CDR1 and CDR2 (germline): MNHEY, SVGAGI. The CDR3 length is 13 residues. CDR3 region: CASGSQFNEKLFF. The DNA for the CDR3 is TGTGCCAGCGGATCGCAGTTTAATGAAAAACTGTTTTTT.

The V call is TRBV5-5, the J call TRBJ1-2; 10 bases line up with TRBD1. The J segment lost 8 bases and the V segment lost 4 bases, leaving 14 bases of the junction unmatched. CDR3 length: 16 amino acids. Germline V gene sequence: CDR1 SGHKS, CDR2 YYEKEE (reference sequence). The CDR3 region has the DNA TGTGCCAGCAGCCCGACAGGGGGCGCGACAGTTCGGGGCTACACCTTC. Its translation: CASSPTGGATVRGYTF.

This clone was found once. This sequence joins TRBV6-6 and TRBJ1-2; the D gene is possibly TRBD1 (6 bases). CDR1 and CDR2 (germline): MNHNY, SVGAGI (reference sequence). The CDR3 runs to 16 residues. Trimming pared 5 bases from V and 7 bases from J, leaving 23 bases between. The chain's CDR3 is CASSRYRDTGMGGYTF. The CDR3, as DNA: TGTGCCAGCAGTAGATACCGGGACACAGGGATGGGTGGCTACACCTTC.

The chain joins TRBV11-3 to TRBJ2-3; 7 positions match TRBD2. V was pared by 3 bases and J by 3 bases, with 3 bases of the junction left unmatched. The CDR3 is 14 residues long. Germline loops: CDR1 SGHNT, CDR2 YENEEA. The CDR3 protein is CASSLGGSTDTQYF. CDR3 coding DNA: TGTGCCAGCAGCTTGGGCGGGAGTACAGATACGCAGTATTTT.

The sample holds one count of this clone. The chain employs TRBV10-2 and TRBJ2-3; the D gene is possibly TRBD2 (5 bases). Trimming took 7 bases from V and 2 from J, leaving 19 bases between them. Germline V CDR1 and CDR2: WSHSY, SAAADI. CDR3 length: 16 residues. The chain's CDR3 is CASTGGPAPTTDTQYF. The CDR3 DNA reads as TGCGCCAGCACAGGAGGACCGGCCCCGACCACAGATACGCAGTATTTT.

This sequence joins TRBV7-2 and TRBJ2-7; 10 bases match TRBD2. CDR1 is SGHTA, CDR2 FQGNSA, per germline. V was pared by 2 bases and J by 4 bases, with 8 bases of the junction left unmatched. CDR3 length: 16 amino acids. The CDR3, as DNA: TGTGCCAGCAGCTTACTCCCTAGCGGGAGTATATACGAGCAGTACTTC. It codes for CASSLLPSGSIYEQYF.

The rearrangement uses TRBV27 and TRBJ2-7; D is perhaps TRBD2 (5 bases). CDR1 is MNHEY, CDR2 SMNVEV, per germline (reference sequence). Deletions cut 3 bases from V and 4 bases from J, with 10 bases between. CDR3 length: 13 amino acids. The CDR3 DNA reads as TGTGCCAGCAGTTTTTCTACGGGGTACGAGCAGTACTTC. Its translation: CASSFSTGYEQYF.

The chain links TRBV18 to TRBJ2-7; 7 bases align to TRBD1. The V segment lost 3 bases and the J segment 2 bases; nucleotides outside the gene matches: 7. CDR3 length equals 15 residues. In germline, CDR1 is KGHSH, CDR2 LQKENI. The CDR3 loop is CASSPTGRRTYEQYF. CDR3 DNA sequence: TGTGCCAGCTCACCGACAGGGAGAAGAACCTACGAGCAGTACTTC.

The rearrangement joins TRBV25-1 to TRBJ1-1, with 7 bases matching TRBD1. Germline loops: CDR1 MGHDK, CDR2 SYGVNS. With 4 bases clipped from V and 3 bases from J, the junction kept 8 bases outside the gene matches. CDR3 length: 15 residues. For the CDR3, the DNA is TGTGCCAGCAGTGGGACGGACAGGTTCGACACTGAAGCTTTCTTT. Its protein product is CASSGTDRFDTEAFF.

V is TRBV4-1 and J is TRBJ2-3; possibly TRBD2 for D (5 bases). Germline V gives CDR1 MGHRA, CDR2 YSYEKL. The CDR3 totals 15 residues. V shed 1 base and J shed 0 bases, with 8 bases lying between them. The CDR3 reads CASSQVTTSTDTQYF. CDR3 bases: TGCGCCAGCAGCCAAGTGACTACGAGCACAGATACGCAGTATTTT.

The chain employs TRBV7-2 and TRBJ1-3, with 7 bases fitting TRBD1. The CDR3 covers 14 residues. Per germline, CDR1 SGHTA and CDR2 FQGNSA. V dropped 4 bases and J dropped 6; count of bases not matched to a gene: 6. CDR3 sequence: CASSSVQGENTIYF. The CDR3 DNA reads as TGTGCCAGCAGCTCGGTTCAGGGGGAAAACACCATATATTTT. Based on the CDR3 plus reference TRBV7-2 and TRBJ1-3, the full variable domain is GAGVSQSPSNKVTEKGKDVELRCDPISGHTALYWYRQSLGQGLEFLIYFQGNSAPDKSGLPSDRFSAERTGGSVSTLTIQRTQQEDSAVYLCASSSVQGENTIYFGEGSWLTVV.

The chain carries TRBV15 and TRBJ1-1; possibly TRBD1 for D (6 bases). Looked up from germline, CDR1 is LNHNV and CDR2 is YYDKDF (reference sequence). V dropped 0 bases and J dropped 2 bases, with 10 bases sitting between them. There are 15 residues in the CDR3. CDR3 residues: CATSRDVGGNTEAFF. DNA for the CDR3: TGTGCCACCAGCAGAGATGTGGGGGGCAACACTGAAGCTTTCTTT. Looking up the rest from reference TRBV15 and TRBJ1-1 gives the full variable domain: DAMVIQNPRYQVTQFGKPVTLSCSQTLNHNVMYWYQQKSSQAPKLLFHYYDKDFNNEADTPDNFQSRRPNTSFCFLDIRSPGLGDTAMYLCATSRDVGGNTEAFFGQGTRLTVV.

This CDR3 is CASDYPGANVLTF. The CDR3 nucleotides read TGTGCCAGCGACTATCCTGGGGCCAACGTCCTGACTTTC. The chain links TRBV2 to TRBJ2-6; maybe TRBD2 (5 bases). Germline V CDR1 and CDR2: SNHLY, FYNNEI. This CDR3 has 13 amino acids. V shed 8 bases and J shed 2 bases, with 7 bases lying between them.

This chain joins TRBV19 and TRBJ1-5; D is uncertain. Germline V gene sequence: CDR1 LNHDA, CDR2 SQIVND (reference sequence). CDR3 length: 15 residues. Trimming stripped 7 bases from V and 1 base from J, with 14 bases between. Written as DNA, the CDR3 is TGTGCCAGTACCGTCCCCGGGAGGAGCAATCAGCCCCAGCATTTT. This sequence encodes CASTVPGRSNQPQHF.

The rearrangement links TRBV11-2 to TRBJ2-2; 8 positions agree with TRBD2. This CDR3 is built from 15 residues. Trimming at V came to 2 bases and at J to 5 bases, leaving 4 bases not matched to a gene. Germline values: CDR1 SGHAT, CDR2 FQNNGV. The CDR3, as DNA: TGTGCCAGCAGCTTACTAGCGGGTTATACCGGGGAGCTGTTTTTT. Encoded protein: CASSLLAGYTGELFF.

The genes are TRBV30 and TRBJ2-4, with 9 bases fitting TRBD1. V dropped 8 bases and J dropped 8; count of bases not matched to a gene: 4. Germline V lookup: CDR1 GTSNPN, CDR2 SVGIG (reference sequence). The CDR3 extends over 11 amino acids. The CDR3 loop is CALRDRDIQYF. CDR3 DNA sequence: TGTGCCCTCCGGGACAGGGACATTCAGTACTTC.

This clone was seen only once. V gene TRBV18 combines with J gene TRBJ2-5; 7 positions match TRBD2. The CDR3 covers 13 residues. The germline V gene encodes CDR1 KGHSH and CDR2 LQKENI. With 6 bases clipped from V and 1 base from J, the junction kept 2 bases outside the gene matches. The CDR3 loop reads CASSRESQETQYF. The CDR3 DNA follows: TGTGCCAGCTCGCGGGAGTCCCAAGAGACCCAGTACTTC. Drawing the rest from reference TRBV18 and TRBJ2-5, the complete variable domain is NAGVMQNPRHLVRRRGQEARLRCSPMKGHSHVYWYRQLPEEGLKFMVYLQKENIIDESGMPKERFSAEFPKEGPSILRIQQVVRGDSAAYFCASSRESQETQYFGPGTRLLVL.

The gene calls are TRBV13 and TRBJ1-1; the D is unclear. Germline CDR1 reads PRHDT; CDR2 reads FYEKMQ (reference sequence). V shed 5 bases and J shed 4 bases, with 14 bases lying between them. The CDR3 runs to 14 residues. In DNA, the CDR3 is TGTGCCAGCAGCCCACGGGGTGGGAGCACTGAAGCTTTCTTT. Protein product: CASSPRGGSTEAFF.